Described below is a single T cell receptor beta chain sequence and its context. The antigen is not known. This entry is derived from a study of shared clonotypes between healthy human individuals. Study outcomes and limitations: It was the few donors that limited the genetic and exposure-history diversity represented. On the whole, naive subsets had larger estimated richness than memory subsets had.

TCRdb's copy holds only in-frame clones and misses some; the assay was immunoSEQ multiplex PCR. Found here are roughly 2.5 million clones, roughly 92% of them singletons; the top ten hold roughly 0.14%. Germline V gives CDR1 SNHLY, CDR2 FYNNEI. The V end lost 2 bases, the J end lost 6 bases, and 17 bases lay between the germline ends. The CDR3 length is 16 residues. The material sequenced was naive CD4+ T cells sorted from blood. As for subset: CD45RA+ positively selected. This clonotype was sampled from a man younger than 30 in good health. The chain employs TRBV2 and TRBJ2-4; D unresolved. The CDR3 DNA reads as TGTGCCAGCAGTGAAACCAGGTTCTTAGCAGGAAACATTCAGTACTTC. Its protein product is CASSETRFLAGNIQYF. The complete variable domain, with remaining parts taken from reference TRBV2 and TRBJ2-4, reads EPEVTQTPSHQVTQMGQEVILRCVPISNHLYFYWYRQILGQKVEFLVSFYNNEISEKSEIFDDQFSVERPDGSNFTLKIRSTKLEDSAMYFCASSETRFLAGNIQYFGAGTRLSVL.